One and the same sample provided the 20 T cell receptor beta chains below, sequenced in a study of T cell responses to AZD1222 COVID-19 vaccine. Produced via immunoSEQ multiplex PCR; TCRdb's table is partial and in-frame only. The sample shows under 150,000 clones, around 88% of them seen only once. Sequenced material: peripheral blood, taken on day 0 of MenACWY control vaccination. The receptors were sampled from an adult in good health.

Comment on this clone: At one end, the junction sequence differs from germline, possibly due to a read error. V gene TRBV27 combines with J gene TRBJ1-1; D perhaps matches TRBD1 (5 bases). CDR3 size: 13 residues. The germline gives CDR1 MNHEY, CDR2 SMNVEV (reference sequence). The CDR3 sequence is CASSLSPQMTDIF. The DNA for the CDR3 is TGTGCCAGCAGTTTATCTCCCCAAATGACGGACATCTTT.

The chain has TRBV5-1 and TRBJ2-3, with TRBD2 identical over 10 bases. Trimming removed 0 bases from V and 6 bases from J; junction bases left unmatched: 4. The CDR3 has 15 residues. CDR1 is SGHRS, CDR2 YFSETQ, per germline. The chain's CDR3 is CASSLDGTSADTQYF. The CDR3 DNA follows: TGCGCCAGCAGCTTGGACGGGACTAGCGCCGATACGCAGTATTTT.

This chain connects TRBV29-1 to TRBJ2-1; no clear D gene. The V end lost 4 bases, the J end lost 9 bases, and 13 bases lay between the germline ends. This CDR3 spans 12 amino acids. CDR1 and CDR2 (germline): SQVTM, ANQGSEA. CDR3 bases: TGCAGCGTTGGCCTTCTGGGTGGTGAGCAGTTCTTC. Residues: CSVGLLGGEQFF.

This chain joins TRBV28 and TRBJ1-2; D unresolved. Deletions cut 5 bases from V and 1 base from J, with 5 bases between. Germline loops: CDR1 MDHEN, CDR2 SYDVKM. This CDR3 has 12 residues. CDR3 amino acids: CASSRSNYGYTF. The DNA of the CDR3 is TGTGCCAGCAGTCGGAGTAACTATGGCTACACCTTC.

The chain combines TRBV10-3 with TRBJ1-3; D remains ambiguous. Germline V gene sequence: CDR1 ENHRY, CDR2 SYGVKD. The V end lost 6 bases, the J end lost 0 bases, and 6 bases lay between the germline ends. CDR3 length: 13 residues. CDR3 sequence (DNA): TGTGCCATCAGGGGCTACTCTGGAAACACCATATATTTT. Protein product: CAIRGYSGNTIYF.

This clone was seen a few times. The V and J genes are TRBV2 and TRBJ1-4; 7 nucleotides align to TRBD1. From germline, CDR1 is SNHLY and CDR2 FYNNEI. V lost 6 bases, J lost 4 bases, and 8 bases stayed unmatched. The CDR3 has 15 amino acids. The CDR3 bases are TGTGCCAGCAGGACTCGGGCAGGGGGTAATGAAAAACTGTTTTTT. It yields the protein CASRTRAGGNEKLFF. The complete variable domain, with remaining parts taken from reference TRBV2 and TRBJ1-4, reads EPEVTQTPSHQVTQMGQEVILRCVPISNHLYFYWYRQILGQKVEFLVSFYNNEISEKSEIFDDQFSVERPDGSNFTLKIRSTKLEDSAMYFCASRTRAGGNEKLFFGSGTQLSVL.

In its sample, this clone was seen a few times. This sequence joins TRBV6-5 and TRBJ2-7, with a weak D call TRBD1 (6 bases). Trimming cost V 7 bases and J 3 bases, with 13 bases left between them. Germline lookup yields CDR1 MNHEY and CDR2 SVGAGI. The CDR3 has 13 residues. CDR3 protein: CASKPGDFYEQYF. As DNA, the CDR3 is TGTGCCAGCAAACCAGGGGATTTCTACGAGCAGTACTTC.

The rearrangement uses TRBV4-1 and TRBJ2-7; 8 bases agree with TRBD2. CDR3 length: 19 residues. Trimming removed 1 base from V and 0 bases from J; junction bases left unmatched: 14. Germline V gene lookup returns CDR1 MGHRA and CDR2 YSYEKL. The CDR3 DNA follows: TGCGCCAGCAGCCAAGTCGTACTAGCGGCAATAGCCCCCTCCTACGAGCAGTACTTC. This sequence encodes CASSQVVLAAIAPSYEQYF.

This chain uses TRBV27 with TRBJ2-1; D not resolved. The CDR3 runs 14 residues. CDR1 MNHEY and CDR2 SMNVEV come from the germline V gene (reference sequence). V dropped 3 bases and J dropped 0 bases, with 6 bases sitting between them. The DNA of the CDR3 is TGTGCCAGCAGTTTCGAGAGCTCCTACAATGAGCAGTTCTTC. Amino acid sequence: CASSFESSYNEQFF.

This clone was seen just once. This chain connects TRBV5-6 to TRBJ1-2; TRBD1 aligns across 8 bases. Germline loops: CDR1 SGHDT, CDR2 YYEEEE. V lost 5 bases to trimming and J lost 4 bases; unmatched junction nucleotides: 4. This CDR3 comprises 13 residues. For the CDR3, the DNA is TGTGCCAGCAGTCCGGACAGGGTCTATGGCTACACCTTC. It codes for CASSPDRVYGYTF.

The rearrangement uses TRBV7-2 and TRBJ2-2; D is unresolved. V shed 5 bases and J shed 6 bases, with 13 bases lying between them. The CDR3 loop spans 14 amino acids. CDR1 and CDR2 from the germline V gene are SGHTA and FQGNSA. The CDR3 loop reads CASSQRPEAGELFF. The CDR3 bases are TGTGCCAGCAGCCAGAGACCAGAAGCCGGGGAGCTGTTTTTT. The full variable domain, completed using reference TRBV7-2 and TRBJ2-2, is GAGVSQSPSNKVTEKGKDVELRCDPISGHTALYWYRQSLGQGLEFLIYFQGNSAPDKSGLPSDRFSAERTGGSVSTLTIQRTQQEDSAVYLCASSQRPEAGELFFGEGSRLTVL.

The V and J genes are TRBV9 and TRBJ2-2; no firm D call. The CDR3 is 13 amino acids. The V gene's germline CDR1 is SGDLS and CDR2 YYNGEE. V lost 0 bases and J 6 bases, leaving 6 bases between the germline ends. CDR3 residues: CASSVDSAGELFF. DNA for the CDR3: TGTGCCAGCAGCGTAGATTCGGCCGGGGAGCTGTTTTTT.

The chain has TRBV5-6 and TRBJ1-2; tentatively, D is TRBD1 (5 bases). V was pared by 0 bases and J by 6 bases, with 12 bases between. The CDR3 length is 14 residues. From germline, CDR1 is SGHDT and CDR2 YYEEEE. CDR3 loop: CASSLAPGPDGYTF. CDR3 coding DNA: TGTGCCAGCAGCTTGGCCCCAGGGCCGGATGGCTACACCTTC.

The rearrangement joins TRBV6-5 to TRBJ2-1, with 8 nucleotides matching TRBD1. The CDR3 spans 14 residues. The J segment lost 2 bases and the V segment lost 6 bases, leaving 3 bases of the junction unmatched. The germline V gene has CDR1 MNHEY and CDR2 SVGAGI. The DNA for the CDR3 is TGTGCCAGCAGCAGGGGACAGGCCTACAATGAGCAGTTCTTC. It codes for CASSRGQAYNEQFF.

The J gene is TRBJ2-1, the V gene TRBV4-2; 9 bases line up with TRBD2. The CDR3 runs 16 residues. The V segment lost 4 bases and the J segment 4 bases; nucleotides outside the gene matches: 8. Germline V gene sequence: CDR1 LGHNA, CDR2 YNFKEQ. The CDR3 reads CASSPRSSGGYNEQFF. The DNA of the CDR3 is TGTGCCAGCAGCCCCCGGAGTAGCGGGGGATACAATGAGCAGTTCTTC.

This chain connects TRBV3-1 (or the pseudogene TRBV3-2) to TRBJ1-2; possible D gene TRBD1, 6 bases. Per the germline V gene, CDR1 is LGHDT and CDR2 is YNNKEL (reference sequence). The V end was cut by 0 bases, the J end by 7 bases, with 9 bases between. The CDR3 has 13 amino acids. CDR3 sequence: CASSQDARGGYTF. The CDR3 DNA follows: TGTGCCAGCAGCCAAGATGCCAGGGGTGGCTACACCTTC.

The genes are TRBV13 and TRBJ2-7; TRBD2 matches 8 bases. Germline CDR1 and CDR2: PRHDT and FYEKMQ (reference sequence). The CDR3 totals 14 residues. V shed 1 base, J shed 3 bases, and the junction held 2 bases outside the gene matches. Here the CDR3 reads CASSLEGTSYEQYF. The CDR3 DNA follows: TGTGCCAGCAGCTTAGAGGGGACTAGCTACGAGCAGTACTTC.

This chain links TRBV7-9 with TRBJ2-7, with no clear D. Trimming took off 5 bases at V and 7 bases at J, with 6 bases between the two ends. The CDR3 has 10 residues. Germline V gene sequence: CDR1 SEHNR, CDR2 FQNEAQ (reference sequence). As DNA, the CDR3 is TGTGCCAGCAGCAATGGTGAGCAGTACTTC. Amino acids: CASSNGEQYF.

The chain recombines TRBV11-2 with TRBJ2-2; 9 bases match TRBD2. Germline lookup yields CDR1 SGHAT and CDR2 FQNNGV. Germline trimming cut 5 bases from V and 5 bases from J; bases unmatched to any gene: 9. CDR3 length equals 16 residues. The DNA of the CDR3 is TGTGCCAGCAGCCTATTAGCGGGAGAGGTAACCGGGGAGCTGTTTTTT. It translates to CASSLLAGEVTGELFF.

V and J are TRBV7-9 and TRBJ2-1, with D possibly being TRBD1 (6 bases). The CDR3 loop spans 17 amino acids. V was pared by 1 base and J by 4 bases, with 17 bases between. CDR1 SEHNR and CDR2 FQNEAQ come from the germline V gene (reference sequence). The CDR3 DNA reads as TGTGCCAGCAGCTTAGGGACTGGGACACACGTTTACAATGAGCAGTTCTTC. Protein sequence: CASSLGTGTHVYNEQFF.